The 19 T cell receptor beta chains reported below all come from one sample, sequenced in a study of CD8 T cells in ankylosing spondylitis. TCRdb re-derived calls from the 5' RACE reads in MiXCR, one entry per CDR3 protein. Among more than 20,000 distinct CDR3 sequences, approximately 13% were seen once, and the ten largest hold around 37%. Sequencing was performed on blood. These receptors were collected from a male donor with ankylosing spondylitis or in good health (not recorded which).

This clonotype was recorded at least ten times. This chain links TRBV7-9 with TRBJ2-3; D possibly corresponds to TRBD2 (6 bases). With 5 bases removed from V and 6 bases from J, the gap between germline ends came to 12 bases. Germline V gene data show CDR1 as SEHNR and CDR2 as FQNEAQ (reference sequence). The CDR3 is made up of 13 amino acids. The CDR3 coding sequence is TGTGCCAGCAGCCCGACTAGTCCGGATACGCAGTATTTT. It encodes CASSPTSPDTQYF.

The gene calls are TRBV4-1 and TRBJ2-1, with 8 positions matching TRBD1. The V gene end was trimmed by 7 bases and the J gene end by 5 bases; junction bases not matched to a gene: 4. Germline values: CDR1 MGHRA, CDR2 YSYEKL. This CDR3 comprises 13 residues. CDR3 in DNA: TGCGCCAGCACGGACAGGGTTGACAATGAGCAGTTCTTC. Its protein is CASTDRVDNEQFF.

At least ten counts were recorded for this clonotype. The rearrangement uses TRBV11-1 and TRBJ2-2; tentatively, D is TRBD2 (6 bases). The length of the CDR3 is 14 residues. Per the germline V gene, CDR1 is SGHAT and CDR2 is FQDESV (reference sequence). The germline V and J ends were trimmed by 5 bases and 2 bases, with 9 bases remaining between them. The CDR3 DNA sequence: TGTGCCAGCAGCAGGCGGGGTAACACCGGGGAGCTGTTTTTT. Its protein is CASSRRGNTGELFF.

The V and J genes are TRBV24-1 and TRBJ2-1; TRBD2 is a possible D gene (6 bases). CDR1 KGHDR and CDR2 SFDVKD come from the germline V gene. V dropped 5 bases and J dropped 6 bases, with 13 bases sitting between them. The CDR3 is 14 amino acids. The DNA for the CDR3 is TGTGCCACCAGTGCCGGGAGTAATCGCAATGAGCAGTTCTTC. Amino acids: CATSAGSNRNEQFF.

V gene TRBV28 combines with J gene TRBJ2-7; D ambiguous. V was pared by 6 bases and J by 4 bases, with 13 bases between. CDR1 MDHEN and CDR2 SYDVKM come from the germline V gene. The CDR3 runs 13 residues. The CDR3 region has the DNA TGTGCCAGCAGCCCTCGTCTTTGGTACGAGCAGTACTTC. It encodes CASSPRLWYEQYF.

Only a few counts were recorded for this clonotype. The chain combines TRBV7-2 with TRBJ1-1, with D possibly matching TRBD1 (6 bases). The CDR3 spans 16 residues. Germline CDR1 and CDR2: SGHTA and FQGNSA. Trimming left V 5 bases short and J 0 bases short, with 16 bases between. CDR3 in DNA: TGTGCCAGCAGCCTAAACAGGGCAGCGATGAACACTGAAGCTTTCTTT. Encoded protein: CASSLNRAAMNTEAFF.

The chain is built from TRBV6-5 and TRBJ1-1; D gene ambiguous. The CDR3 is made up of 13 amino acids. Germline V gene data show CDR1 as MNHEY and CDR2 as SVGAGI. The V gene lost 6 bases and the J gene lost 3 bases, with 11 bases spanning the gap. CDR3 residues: CASRSGPHTEAFF. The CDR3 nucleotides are TGTGCCAGCAGATCCGGGCCGCACACTGAAGCTTTCTTT.

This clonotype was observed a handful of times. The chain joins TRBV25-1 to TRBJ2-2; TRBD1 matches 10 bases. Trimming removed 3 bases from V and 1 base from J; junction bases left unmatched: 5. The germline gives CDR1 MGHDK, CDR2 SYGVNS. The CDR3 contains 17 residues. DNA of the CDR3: TGTGCCAGCAGTGATCCCGGGACAGGGGTGAACACCGGGGAGCTGTTTTTT. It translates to CASSDPGTGVNTGELFF.

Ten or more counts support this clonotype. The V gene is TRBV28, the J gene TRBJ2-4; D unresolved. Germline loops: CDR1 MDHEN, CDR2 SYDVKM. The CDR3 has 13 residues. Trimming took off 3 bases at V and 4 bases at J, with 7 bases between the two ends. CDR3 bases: TGTGCCAGCAGTTTTCGGGTAAAAAACATTCAGTACTTC. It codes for CASSFRVKNIQYF.

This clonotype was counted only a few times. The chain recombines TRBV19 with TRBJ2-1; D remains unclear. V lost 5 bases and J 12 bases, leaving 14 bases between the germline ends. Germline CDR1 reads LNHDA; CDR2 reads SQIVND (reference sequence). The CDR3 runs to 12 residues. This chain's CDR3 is CASSLARTAQFF. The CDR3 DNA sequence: TGTGCCAGTAGTTTGGCACGCACTGCGCAGTTCTTC.

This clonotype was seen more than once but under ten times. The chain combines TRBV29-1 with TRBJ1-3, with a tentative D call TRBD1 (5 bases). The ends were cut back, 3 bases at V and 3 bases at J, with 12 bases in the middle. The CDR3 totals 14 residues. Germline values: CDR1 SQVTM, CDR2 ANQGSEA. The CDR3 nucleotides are TGCAGCGTTGACTGGGCAGGGAGTGGAAACACCATATATTTT. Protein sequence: CSVDWAGSGNTIYF.

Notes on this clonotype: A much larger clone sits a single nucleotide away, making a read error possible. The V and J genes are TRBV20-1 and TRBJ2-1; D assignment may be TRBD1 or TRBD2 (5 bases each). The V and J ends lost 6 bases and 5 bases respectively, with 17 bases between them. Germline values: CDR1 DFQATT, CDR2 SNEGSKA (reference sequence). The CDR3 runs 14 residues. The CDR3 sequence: CSAPMDRGHNEQFF. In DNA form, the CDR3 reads TGCAGTGCCCCTATGGACCGGGGACACAATGAGCAGTTCTTC.

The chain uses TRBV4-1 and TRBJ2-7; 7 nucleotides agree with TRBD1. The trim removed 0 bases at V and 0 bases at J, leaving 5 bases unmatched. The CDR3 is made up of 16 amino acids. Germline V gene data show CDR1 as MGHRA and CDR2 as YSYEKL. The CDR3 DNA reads TGCGCCAGCAGCCAAGACCCGGGACAGCGCTCCTACGAGCAGTACTTC. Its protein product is CASSQDPGQRSYEQYF.

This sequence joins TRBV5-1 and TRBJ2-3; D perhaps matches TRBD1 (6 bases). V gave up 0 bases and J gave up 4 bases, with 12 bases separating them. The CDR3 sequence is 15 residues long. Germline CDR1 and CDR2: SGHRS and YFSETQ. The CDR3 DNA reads TGCGCCAGCAGCTTGGAAGGGGGTGGGCCAGATACGCAGTATTTT. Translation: CASSLEGGGPDTQYF.

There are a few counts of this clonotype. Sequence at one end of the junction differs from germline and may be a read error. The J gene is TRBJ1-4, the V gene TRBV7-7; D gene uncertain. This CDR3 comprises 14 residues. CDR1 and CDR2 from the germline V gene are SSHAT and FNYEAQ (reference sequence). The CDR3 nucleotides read TGTGCTAGCAGCCCTGGAGGCGGTAATGAAAAACTGTTTTTT. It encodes CASSPGGGNEKLFF.

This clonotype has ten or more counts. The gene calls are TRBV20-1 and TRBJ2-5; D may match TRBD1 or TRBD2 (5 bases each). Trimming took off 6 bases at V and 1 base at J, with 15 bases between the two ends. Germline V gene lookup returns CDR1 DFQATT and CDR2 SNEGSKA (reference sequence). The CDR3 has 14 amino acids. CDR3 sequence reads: CSARFGGSQETQYF. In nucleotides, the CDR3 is TGCAGTGCCCGATTTGGGGGATCCCAAGAGACCCAGTACTTC.

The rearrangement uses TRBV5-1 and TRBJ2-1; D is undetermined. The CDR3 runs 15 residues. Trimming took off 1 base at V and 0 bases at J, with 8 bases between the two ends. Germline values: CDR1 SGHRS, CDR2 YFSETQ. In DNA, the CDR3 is TGCGCCAGCAGCTTGAGCGCTAGCTCCTACAATGAGCAGTTCTTC. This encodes CASSLSASSYNEQFF.

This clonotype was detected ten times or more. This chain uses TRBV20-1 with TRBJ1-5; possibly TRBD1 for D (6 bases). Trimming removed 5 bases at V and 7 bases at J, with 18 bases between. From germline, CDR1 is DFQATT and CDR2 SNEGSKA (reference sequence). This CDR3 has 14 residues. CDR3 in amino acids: CSARGANRGQPQHF. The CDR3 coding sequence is TGCAGTGCTCGGGGGGCCAATCGGGGGCAGCCCCAGCATTTT.

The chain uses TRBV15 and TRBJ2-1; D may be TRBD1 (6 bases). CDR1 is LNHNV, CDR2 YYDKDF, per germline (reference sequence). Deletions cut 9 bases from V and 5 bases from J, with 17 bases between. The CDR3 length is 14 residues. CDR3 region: CATLPGHKNNEQFF. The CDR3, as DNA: TGTGCCACTCTACCGGGACACAAGAACAATGAGCAGTTCTTC.